The 7 T cell receptor beta chains below come from one sample, sequenced in a study of a mutant IDH1 vaccine in newly diagnosed glioma. Their antigens are not known. Assay: immunoSEQ multiplex PCR; the TCRdb copy retains only in-frame clones and omits some. The sample records 77,000 or so clones, about 81% being singletons. Described time point: week 47, end of study. The vaccine gave 300 ug of a 20-mer mutant IDH1 peptide subcutaneously per dose. Sequenced material: PBMCs, taken from a glioma patient whose treatment included an IDH1 peptide vaccine. The origin of the receptors is a middle-aged man with glioma.

The V gene is TRBV5-4, the J gene TRBJ2-5; maybe TRBD1 (6 bases). This CDR3 region has 13 residues. Looked up from germline, CDR1 is SGHNT and CDR2 is YYREEE (reference sequence). Deletions cut 4 bases from V and 5 bases from J, with 12 bases between. The CDR3 DNA follows: TGTGCCAGCAGCGAACAGGGACGCGAGACCCAGTACTTC. This gives the protein CASSEQGRETQYF.

This clone was recorded a few times. The rearrangement uses TRBV30 and TRBJ1-1, with a tentative D call TRBD1 (6 bases). This CDR3 has 13 residues. Trimming removed 3 bases at V and 2 bases at J, with 10 bases between. Germline CDR1 and CDR2: GTSNPN and SVGIG (reference sequence). The CDR3: CAWRDRGNTEAFF. The CDR3 region has the DNA TGTGCCTGGAGGGACAGAGGAAACACTGAAGCTTTCTTT.

This clone was seen just once. The rearrangement links TRBV7-6 to TRBJ2-5, with 9 nucleotides matching TRBD1. CDR1 SGHVS and CDR2 FNYEAQ come from the germline V gene. This CDR3 is built from 15 residues. J lost 4 bases, V lost 4 bases, and 7 bases had no gene match. CDR3 loop: CASSSYRGRPETQYF. In nucleotides, the CDR3 is TGTGCCAGCAGCTCTTACAGGGGGCGCCCAGAGACCCAGTACTTC.

This chain connects TRBV4-2 to TRBJ2-2; 8 nucleotides match TRBD2. CDR3 length: 16 residues. Losses at the gene ends were 4 bases for V and 7 bases for J; bases not matched to a gene: 11. Germline V lookup: CDR1 LGHNA, CDR2 YNFKEQ. The CDR3 reads CASSRDPGGQGGELFF. The CDR3, as DNA: TGTGCCAGCAGCCGCGACCCGGGGGGGCAAGGCGGGGAGCTGTTTTTT.

The chain joins TRBV19 to TRBJ2-5; D not certain. The V gene's germline CDR1 is LNHDA and CDR2 SQIVND (reference sequence). The CDR3 covers 14 residues. Trimming removed 5 bases from V and 4 bases from J, with 14 bases in between. The CDR3 region has the DNA TGTGCCAGTAGTCCGGCACCTAAGGGAGAGACCCAGTACTTC. This gives the protein CASSPAPKGETQYF.

The V and J genes are TRBV19 and TRBJ2-7, with D perhaps given as TRBD1 or TRBD2 (5 bases each). CDR3 length: 14 amino acids. Trimming took 3 bases from V and 3 from J, leaving 12 bases between them. Germline CDR1 and CDR2: LNHDA and SQIVND (reference sequence). DNA of the CDR3: TGTGCCAGTAGTATTAGGGACGGAGACTACGAGCAGTACTTC. Translating gives CASSIRDGDYEQYF.

V and J are TRBV9 and TRBJ2-7, with TRBD1 matching over 7 bases. The CDR3 covers 16 residues. Germline V lookup: CDR1 SGDLS, CDR2 YYNGEE. Trimming removed 5 bases from V and 4 bases from J; junction bases left unmatched: 15. CDR3 sequence: CASRGPGTDNAYEQYF. CDR3 nucleotide sequence: TGTGCCAGCAGGGGTCCCGGGACAGATAACGCGTACGAGCAGTACTTC.